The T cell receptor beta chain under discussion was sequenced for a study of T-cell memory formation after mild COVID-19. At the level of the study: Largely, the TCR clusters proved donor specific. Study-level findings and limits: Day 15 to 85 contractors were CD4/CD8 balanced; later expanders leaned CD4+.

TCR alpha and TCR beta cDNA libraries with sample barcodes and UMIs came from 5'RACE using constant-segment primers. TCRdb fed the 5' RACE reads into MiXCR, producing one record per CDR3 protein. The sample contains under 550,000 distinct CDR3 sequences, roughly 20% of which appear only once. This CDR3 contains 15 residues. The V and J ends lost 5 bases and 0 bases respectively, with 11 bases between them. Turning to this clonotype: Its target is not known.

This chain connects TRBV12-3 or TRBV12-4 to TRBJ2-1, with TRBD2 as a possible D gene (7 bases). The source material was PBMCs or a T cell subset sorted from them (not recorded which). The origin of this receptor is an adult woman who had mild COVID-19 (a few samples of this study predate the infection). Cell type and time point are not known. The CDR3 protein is CASSPRGASYNEQFF. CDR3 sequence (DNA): TGTGCCAGCAGTCCTCGGGGGGCCTCCTACAATGAGCAGTTCTTC.